This is a list of T cell receptor beta chains from one sample in a study of regulatory T cells in long-lasting Graves disease. TCRdb re-analysed the multiplex PCR reads in MiXCR, keeping a single row per CDR3 protein. The table shows some 440,000 distinct CDR3 sequences, with around 20% occurring only once. Specimen: peripheral blood mononuclear cells (PBMCs), collected when the disease was refractory, from a patient treated with antithyroid drugs. The receptors shown here come from a female donor with Graves disease. Each CDR3 is given with its conserved first and last residue. Each record gives: CDR3 DNA, CDR3 protein, D gene, J gene, V gene, clone size. The D gene is left open where the match is weak. The size entry is marked missing in some rows and otherwise reads once, few, many or a size class.

DNA: TGTGCCTGGAGACGACATGCCACTGAAGCTTTCTTT; CDR3: CAWRRHATEAFF; D: -; J: TRBJ1-1; V: TRBV30; size: -
DNA: TGTGCCAGCAGCTTGGGGGGGCCCTCGGCTATGACTTTCTTT; CDR3: CASSLGGPSAMTFF; D: -; J: TRBJ1-1; V: TRBV13; size: few
DNA: TGTGCCAGCAGTTACGAACGGGGGGGAGGAGAGACCCAGTACTTC; CDR3: CASSYERGGGETQYF; D: TRBD2; J: TRBJ2-5; V: TRBV6-9; size: many
DNA: TGTGCCAGCAGTTTAAGAGGGGGCTTGGGTCAGCCCCAGCATTTT; CDR3: CASSLRGGLGQPQHF; D: TRBD1; J: TRBJ1-5; V: TRBV28; size: many
DNA: TGTGCCAGCAGCTTAGGGAAGACAGGGGGCCAGTCCAAAAACATTCAGTACTTC; CDR3: CASSLGKTGGQSKNIQYF; D: TRBD1; J: TRBJ2-4; V: TRBV11-1; size: -
DNA: TGTGCCAGCAGTTTAGGTCTGCACAATGAGCAGTTCTTC; CDR3: CASSLGLHNEQFF; D: -; J: TRBJ2-1; V: TRBV28; size: -
DNA: TGCGCCAGCAGCCAAGTTGCGGGAGACGAGCAGTACTTC; CDR3: CASSQVAGDEQYF; D: TRBD2; J: TRBJ2-7; V: TRBV4-1; size: -
DNA: TGCAGTGCTAGTAATGGCAATCAGCCCCAGCATTTT; CDR3: CSASNGNQPQHF; D: -; J: TRBJ1-5; V: TRBV20-1; size: few
DNA: TGTGCCAGCAGCTCGGGACAGGGCCTTGGCTACACCTTC; CDR3: CASSSGQGLGYTF; D: TRBD1; J: TRBJ1-2; V: TRBV7-9; size: many
DNA: TGTGCCAGCAGCCAAGGTCCCCGCTACGAGCAGTACTTC; CDR3: CASSQGPRYEQYF; D: -; J: TRBJ2-7; V: TRBV3-1; size: few
DNA: TGTGCCAGCAGCAGCCTAGCGGGGTTAGTCTCTGGGGCCAACGTCCTGACTTTC; CDR3: CASSSLAGLVSGANVLTF; D: TRBD2; J: TRBJ2-6; V: TRBV28; size: many
DNA: TGTGCCAGTAGTACCGGAGGGGGGGCTGGAAACACCATATATTTT; CDR3: CASSTGGGAGNTIYF; D: -; J: TRBJ1-3; V: TRBV19; size: -
DNA: TGTGCCAGCAGTTCACAGGGTCTCGCTGAAGCTTTCTTT; CDR3: CASSSQGLAEAFF; D: -; J: TRBJ1-1; V: TRBV12-3/TRBV12-4; size: -
DNA: TGTGCCAGCAGCTTACCGCCCTCCCCGTGGACAACTGGGAACCTAGTCGATTCACCCCTCCACTTT; CDR3: CASSLPPSPWTTGNLVDSPLHF; D: -; J: TRBJ1-6; V: TRBV11-2; size: many
DNA: TGTGCCAGCAGCCTTTCTTGGTACGAGCAGTACTTC; CDR3: CASSLSWYEQYF; D: -; J: TRBJ2-7; V: TRBV28; size: many
DNA: TGTGCCGGGGGAGGGGCGGGAGGGCCTGCCGAGCAGTACTTC; CDR3: CAGGGAGGPAEQYF; D: TRBD2; J: TRBJ2-7; V: TRBV28; size: few
DNA: TGTGCCGGCAGTACCAAAGCGGGAGGCGGTAACGAGCAGTACTTC; CDR3: CAGSTKAGGGNEQYF; D: TRBD2; J: TRBJ2-7; V: TRBV6-2/TRBV6-3; size: -
DNA: TGCGCCAGCAGCTGGGGTTTTTGGGGAACCGAGCAGTACTTC; CDR3: CASSWGFWGTEQYF; D: -; J: TRBJ2-7; V: TRBV5-1; size: few
DNA: TGCGCCAGCAGCCCGGGACAGGCATGGGAGACCCAGTACTTC; CDR3: CASSPGQAWETQYF; D: TRBD1; J: TRBJ2-5; V: TRBV4-1; size: few
DNA: TGTGCCAGCAGCTTACAGGGTATCGCCTACGAGCAGTACTTC; CDR3: CASSLQGIAYEQYF; D: -; J: TRBJ2-7; V: TRBV7-9; size: few
DNA: TGTGCCAGCAGTTACTTAAACTCTGGGGCCAACGTCCTGACTTTC; CDR3: CASSYLNSGANVLTF; D: -; J: TRBJ2-6; V: TRBV6-2/TRBV6-3; size: -
DNA: TGTGCCAGCAGTGAACGACTGGCGGGAGCGGGGGAGCAGTACTTC; CDR3: CASSERLAGAGEQYF; D: TRBD2; J: TRBJ2-7; V: TRBV25-1; size: few